Described below is a single T cell receptor beta chain sequence and its context. Assignment of participants to cohorts was predicated upon participant-reported clinical history. The recovered donors of Cohort 3 showed two negative PCRs, clearance, or symptom resolution. Assay used: immunoSEQ multiplex PCR; TCRdb lists only in-frame clones, some missing. The sample lists 190,000 or so clones; about nine tenths were seen once. The entry originates in a study of blood T cell repertoires in COVID-19. Across the whole study: Spain, Italy and the United States supplied samples that represented acute and convalescent COVID-19.

V shed 5 bases, J shed 6 bases, and the junction held 13 bases outside the gene matches. The CDR3 runs to 15 residues. Per germline, CDR1 SGHNT and CDR2 YYREEE (reference sequence). The gene calls are TRBV5-4 and TRBJ1-2; 7 positions agree with TRBD1. The sample consisted of PBMCs or T cells enriched from blood (not recorded which). This receptor was identified in a woman younger than 45 who had recovered from COVID-19. The chain's CDR3 is CASRPDTGEWDGYTF. The DNA of the CDR3 is TGTGCCAGCAGACCGGATACAGGGGAATGGGATGGCTACACCTTC.